The next 17 T cell receptor beta chains were all read from a single sample in a study of blood T cell repertoires in COVID-19. Here immunoSEQ multiplex PCR was the method, and the copy in TCRdb shows in-frame clones only, minus some. The sample lists about 190,000 clones, 80% to 95% seen once, with around 0.53% in the top ten. The material sequenced was peripheral blood. These receptors originate from a middle-aged man with acute or convalescent COVID-19.

The chain is built from TRBV5-1 and TRBJ2-7; 16 positions agree with TRBD2. CDR3 length equals 16 residues. The V segment lost 6 bases and the J segment 4 bases; nucleotides outside the gene matches: 7. CDR1 SGHRS and CDR2 YFSETQ come from the germline V gene. The CDR3 DNA reads as TGCGCCAGCAAGCTTGGGACTAGCGGGAGGGCATACGAGCAGTACTTC. This sequence encodes CASKLGTSGRAYEQYF.

This clone was recorded once. This rearrangement joins TRBV7-9 to TRBJ2-3, with 12 bases matching TRBD2. Germline values: CDR1 SEHNR, CDR2 FQNEAQ (reference sequence). CDR3 size: 15 residues. V lost 3 bases to trimming and J lost 5 bases; unmatched junction nucleotides: 3. The DNA for the CDR3 is TGTGCCAGCAGCTTTCTAGCGGGGGGGCAAGATACGCAGTATTTT. This encodes CASSFLAGGQDTQYF.

This chain's CDR3 is CASSYGPPNTGELFF. The CDR3 DNA follows: TGTGCCAGCAGTTACGGGCCCCCGAACACCGGGGAGCTGTTTTTT. V and J are TRBV6-6 and TRBJ2-2; no clear D. This CDR3 is built from 15 residues. CDR1 MNHNY and CDR2 SVGAGI come from the germline V gene (reference sequence). V lost 2 bases and J 0 bases, leaving 7 bases between the germline ends.

The chain is built from TRBV6-6 and TRBJ2-1; D is uncertain. The CDR3 consists of 15 residues. V lost 6 bases and J lost 0, with 12 bases in between. Germline V gives CDR1 MNHNY, CDR2 SVGAGI (reference sequence). The DNA for the CDR3 is TGTGCCAGCAGGCCCGACCGGAGCTCCTACAATGAGCAGTTCTTC. It specifies CASRPDRSSYNEQFF.

J is TRBJ1-4 and V is TRBV20-1, with a tentative D call TRBD1 (5 bases). Germline CDR1 reads DFQATT; CDR2 reads SNEGSKA (reference sequence). Trimming removed 3 bases from V and 8 bases from J, with 7 bases in between. CDR3 length equals 11 residues. CDR3 in DNA: TGCAGTGCTAGGGGGCACGAAAAACTGTTTTTT. It translates to CSARGHEKLFF.

The rearrangement links TRBV30 to TRBJ2-7, with D possibly TRBD2 on 5 matching bases. This CDR3 contains 16 residues. Germline CDR1 is GTSNPN and CDR2 is SVGIG (reference sequence). V dropped 3 bases and J dropped 2 bases, with 20 bases sitting between them. CDR3 DNA sequence: TGTGCCTGGAGACCTCCTTGGGGAGCGCGAACCTACGAGCAGTACTTC. Protein: CAWRPPWGARTYEQYF.

The chain uses TRBV6-5 and TRBJ1-5; TRBD1 agrees at 8 bases. Germline loops: CDR1 MNHEY, CDR2 SVGAGI. Trimming took 6 bases from V and 0 from J; bases not matched to a gene: 4. This CDR3 has 15 amino acids. The chain's CDR3 is CASRRTGFSNQPQHF. CDR3 bases: TGTGCCAGCAGGCGGACAGGGTTTAGCAATCAGCCCCAGCATTTT.

J is TRBJ2-7 and V is TRBV18; 10 positions match TRBD2. V gave up 3 bases and J gave up 0 bases; unmatched junction bases: 2. CDR3 length: 15 residues. Per the germline V gene, CDR1 is KGHSH and CDR2 is LQKENI. This chain's CDR3 is CASSPGTSDSYEQYF. The CDR3, as DNA: TGTGCCAGCTCACCCGGGACTAGCGACTCCTACGAGCAGTACTTC.

This clone was counted once. Here the CDR3 DNA reads TGCAGTGCACGGGGCACAGATACGCAGTATTTT. Translation: CSARGTDTQYF. This sequence joins TRBV20-1 and TRBJ2-3, with D uncertain. Germline V CDR1 and CDR2: DFQATT, SNEGSKA (reference sequence). The germline V and J ends were trimmed by 6 bases and 1 base, with 5 bases remaining between them. CDR3 length: 11 residues.

The rearrangement joins TRBV9 to TRBJ1-1, with TRBD1 as a possible D gene (5 bases). The CDR3 consists of 14 residues. V lost 1 base, J lost 7 bases, and 14 bases lay in between. Germline CDR1 and CDR2: SGDLS and YYNGEE. CDR3 DNA: TGTGCCAGCAGCGTAAATCTTTGGGGGGGTGAAGCTTTCTTT. Its protein is CASSVNLWGGEAFF. The whole variable domain, filled in from reference TRBV9 and TRBJ1-1, reads DSGVTQTPKHLITATGQRVTLRCSPRSGDLSVYWYQQSLDQGLQFLIQYYNGEERAKGNILERFSAQQFPDLHSELNLSSLELGDSALYFCASSVNLWGGEAFFGQGTRLTVV.

The chain is built from TRBV7-2 and TRBJ1-5; D ambiguous. Germline V gives CDR1 SGHTA, CDR2 FQGNSA. V was clipped by 5 bases and J by 9 bases, with 11 bases between them. The CDR3 runs 12 residues. Written as DNA, the CDR3 is TGTGCCAGCAGCCAAACCGGGAGGCCCCAGCATTTT. Amino acids: CASSQTGRPQHF.

The V and J genes are TRBV13 and TRBJ2-3, with 8 positions matching TRBD2. This CDR3 spans 12 amino acids. Germline assignment: CDR1 PRHDT and CDR2 FYEKMQ (reference sequence). The V and J ends lost 11 bases and 1 base, in that order; junction bases with no gene match: 2. DNA for the CDR3: TGTGCCTCAGCGGGAGGCACAGATACGCAGTATTTT. Encoded protein: CASAGGTDTQYF.

The rearrangement uses TRBV13 and TRBJ2-7; TRBD2 aligns across 10 bases. The germline CDR1 and CDR2 sequences are PRHDT and FYEKMQ (reference sequence). V gave up 3 bases and J gave up 5 bases; unmatched junction bases: 7. The CDR3 covers 15 residues. In DNA form, the CDR3 reads TGTGCCAGCAGCTTTTGGGGAGCGGGAGGGGACGAGCAGTACTTC. Its translation: CASSFWGAGGDEQYF.

The gene calls are TRBV18 and TRBJ2-7; D possibly corresponds to TRBD1 (5 bases). The germline CDR1 and CDR2 sequences are KGHSH and LQKENI. With 5 bases removed from V and 4 bases from J, the gap between germline ends came to 9 bases. CDR3 length: 12 residues. CDR3 DNA sequence: TGTGCCAGCTCAAATGGGGCGTACGAGCAGTACGTC. Residues: CASSNGAYEQYV.

V usage is TRBV20-1 and J usage is TRBJ1-2; D might be TRBD1 (6 bases). The CDR3 is 11 amino acids. Trimming pared 7 bases from V and 8 bases from J, leaving 14 bases between. Germline V CDR1 and CDR2: DFQATT, SNEGSKA (reference sequence). The CDR3 region is CSVETGPGYTF. The CDR3 DNA reads TGCAGTGTCGAGACAGGACCAGGCTACACCTTC.

V and J are TRBV4-1 and TRBJ2-3; the D gene is possibly TRBD2 (6 bases). The CDR3 consists of 16 residues. CDR1 is MGHRA and CDR2 is YSYEKL in the germline V gene. Trimming removed 1 base at V and 5 bases at J, with 16 bases between. CDR3 in amino acids: CASSQVHTLEGDTQYF. CDR3 nucleotides: TGCGCCAGCAGCCAAGTTCACACCCTGGAGGGAGATACGCAGTATTTT.

This clone has a handful of counts. V gene TRBV29-1 combines with J gene TRBJ1-4; maybe TRBD1 (6 bases). The CDR3 consists of 14 residues. The germline V and J ends were trimmed by 2 bases and 11 bases, with 18 bases remaining between them. Per germline, CDR1 SQVTM and CDR2 ANQGSEA. CDR3 bases: TGCAGCGTTGAAACTTCTTTTCCTAGGGGGAAACTGTTTTTT. It specifies CSVETSFPRGKLFF.